This record looks at one T cell receptor beta chain sequence and its context. A much larger clonotype is one base distant, so this may be a read error. TCRbeta library preparation incorporated unique molecular identifiers. One entry per CDR3 protein results from TCRdb running MiXCR on the PCR reads. The table includes roughly 100,000 distinct CDR3 sequences, more than 7% detected once. This entry is derived from a study of T-cell reconstitution after alpha-beta-depleted transplantation in children. V was clipped by 3 bases and J by 10 bases; unmatched bases: 8. The CDR3 contains 15 residues. The sample in question was PBMCs from the stem cell graft donor, obtained from the stem cell graft. The TCR comes from a human donor who donated a stem cell graft to a child with congenital amegakaryocytic thrombocytopenia. The chain couples TRBV12-3 or TRBV12-4 to TRBJ1-6, with TRBD1 matching over 8 bases. The CDR3 coding sequence is TGTGCCAGCAGTTTTGACAGGGGTGCTCAGTCACCCCTCCACTTT. As protein: CASSFDRGAQSPLHF.